This T cell receptor (beta chain) was captured in a study of beta chain features in type 1 diabetes (dated by TCRdb to the late 2010s). As for the study more broadly: Mean age, gender distribution, total cell number and subset yield did not differ between patients and healthy donors. A total of approximately 99,000,000 sorted cells were examined across all samples, and RNA yield correlated strongly with the number of cells per subset. In the study, TCRB repertoires of sorted circulating CD4+ T cell subsets from recently diagnosed type 1 diabetes patients were compared with those of matched healthy donors. Regulatory and stem cell-like memory subsets were obtained from only 8 patients and roughly 8 healthy donors, while naive and central memory subsets were obtained from all 28 donors. Study-wide conclusions, independent of this receptor: Because cDNA rather than genomic DNA was sequenced, highly expressing activated cells could have been over-represented, although no difference in activation and CD3 levels was found between groups. PCR may preferentially amplify shorter templates, but because patient and control samples were amplified and corrected together, any resulting skew would affect both groups equally. The naive, central memory and regulatory TCRB repertoires appeared to resemble one another more closely among patients than among healthy donors. A moderate but significant shortening of TCRB CDR3 length was observed in type 1 diabetes patients in all four CD4+ subsets. Because the HLA sub-analyses included only small numbers of individuals, any influence of HLA type on TCRB rearrangement was left unresolved. Fewer insertions and more nucleotide deletions at VDJ recombination sites were observed in patients with type 1 diabetes, implying thymic rearrangement abnormalities.

A single peripheral blood draw of about 116 mL on average was collected from each donor into heparinised tubes. Naive, central memory, regulatory and stem cell-like memory CD4+ T cells were sorted on a BD FACSAria II using a panel including CD45RO, CCR7, CD25, CD127, CD95 and CD27. All sorted populations exceeded 95% purity. Right away, PBMCs were isolated by Lymphoprep density gradient centrifugation and were stained directly, with no culture step. So that batch effects would be minimized, each experiment stained and sorted samples in pairs, pairing one healthy donor with one patient. The CDR3 holds 12 amino acids from the cysteine to the phenylalanine. The DNA shown is the 36-base CDR3, in frame from base 1. Trimming costs V 4 bases and J 4 bases, and their ends lie 8 bases apart. The germline V gene provides CDR1 SQVTM and CDR2 ANQGSEA. On this clone itself: The antigen it binds to is not known. Qualities for individual bases were not recorded, and no much larger clone is one base off.

The entire isolated RNA was reverse transcribed using the High Capacity cDNA Reverse Transcription Kit, and thus expressed TCRB transcripts were sequenced. Naive, central memory and regulatory T cell samples underwent deep immunoSEQ sequencing, averaging about 3.57 million total reads per sample. Sorted cells were lysed in RLT buffer, and RNA was extracted using DNase-treated RNeasy Micro or Mini kits according to cell number. Each cell subset was processed separately to prevent cross-contamination, with patient and healthy donor samples processed together. The immunoSEQ multiplex PCR was used to amplify TCRB sequences from cDNA, generating 87-bp fragments that spanned the CDR3 region. Sequencing of the amplicons was done on the Illumina HiSeq platform. The authors' analysis ran thus. PCR bias was computationally corrected using synthetic template baselines, reads within Hamming distance 2 were collapsed, and singletons that could not be merged were discarded. By aligning reads against IMGT, V, D and J genes, CDR3 length, and insertions or deletions at six rearrangement sites were assigned. Within each subset, clonotype counts were normalized to sorted cell number, after which true diversity and Gini coefficients were computed with the tcR R package. The overlap coefficient, calculated on TCRB nucleotide sequences, was used to quantify repertoire sharing. Out-of-frame TCRB sequences from naive cells were analyzed to stand in for the pre-selection repertoire. TCRdb took over this immuneACCESS table, retaining in-frame rearrangements with V and J assigned. Such tables are incomplete; in checked studies, under half of the missing clones stem from an unresolved V gene, and the remainder is unexplained. That table is the source of V, J and clone size, and D and trimming were worked out from the DNA. This sample holds hundreds of thousands of clones; about 14% were observed only once. 0.035% to 0.045% of the sample belongs to the ten largest clones.

This clonotype was obtained from a man between 18 and 29 years old with type 1 diabetes. This sequence uses TRBV29-1 and TRBJ1-3; confidence is insufficient to name the D gene. Sample: naive CD4+ T cells from blood. Interpreted using the paper, the cell subset or site label stands for: true naive CD4+ T cells. The DNA sequence is as follows: TGCAGCGTTGGGCAAGTGGGAAACACCATATATTTT. Its amino acids are CSVGQVGNTIYF.